A single sample gave rise to the 24 T cell receptor beta chains below, sequenced in a study of beta chain features in type 1 diabetes. The study, taken as a whole, reports: In all four CD4+ subsets, TCRB CDR3 length was significantly, moderately reduced in type 1 diabetes.

The study reverse transcribed the entire isolated RNA, so it sequenced expressed TCRB transcripts. Profiling relied on immunoSEQ multiplex PCR, and the TCRdb table lists in-frame clones only, not all of them. The sample records some 240,000 clones, about a sixth being singletons. Antigens for these TCRs are unknown. The sample taken for sequencing was naive CD4+ T cells from blood. These receptor sequences come from a man aged 30 to 39 with type 1 diabetes.

As to this clone: This specimen includes other DNA sequences encoding the same CDR3. The chain couples TRBV14 to TRBJ2-5; TRBD2 is a possible D gene (5 bases). The CDR3 runs 14 residues. With 4 bases removed from V and 5 bases from J, the gap between germline ends came to 14 bases. The germline CDR1 and CDR2 sequences are SGHDN and FVKESK. CDR3 in amino acids: CASSRGVHGETQYF. In nucleotides, the CDR3 is TGTGCCAGCAGCCGGGGAGTTCACGGGGAGACCCAGTACTTC.

The V call is TRBV5-4, the J call TRBJ2-7, with 9 bases aligning to TRBD1. V lost 5 bases to trimming and J lost 2 bases; unmatched junction nucleotides: 8. CDR3 size: 15 residues. The V gene's germline CDR1 is SGHNT and CDR2 YYREEE (reference sequence). Here the CDR3 DNA reads TGTGCCAGCAGGCTCGACAGGGGGGAGACCTACGAGCAGTACTTC. It specifies CASRLDRGETYEQYF.

The chain combines TRBV25-1 with TRBJ2-1; 13 bases are shared with TRBD2. The CDR3 is made up of 13 amino acids. The V gene's germline CDR1 is MGHDK and CDR2 SYGVNS. The J segment lost 6 bases and the V segment lost 8 bases, leaving 1 base of the junction unmatched. For the CDR3, the DNA is TGTGCCAGCGGACTAGCGGGAGCCAATGAGCAGTTCTTC. The encoded protein is CASGLAGANEQFF.

This clone was seen a handful of times. This chain links TRBV4-1 with TRBJ2-1; a weak D match, TRBD1 (6 bases). The CDR3 contains 16 residues. The V gene's germline CDR1 is MGHRA and CDR2 YSYEKL. Trimming left V 6 bases short and J 0 bases short, with 15 bases between. The DNA for the CDR3 is TGCGCCAGCAGGGGACAAAGGGGTAGCTCCTACAATGAGCAGTTCTTC. Translating it yields CASRGQRGSSYNEQFF.

This sequence joins TRBV9 and TRBJ2-6, with D maybe TRBD2 (6 bases). CDR3 length: 18 residues. In germline, CDR1 is SGDLS, CDR2 YYNGEE. V gave up 3 bases and J gave up 2 bases, with 18 bases separating them. This chain's CDR3 is CASSAPSWGTAGANVLTF. The CDR3 nucleotides read TGTGCCAGCAGCGCCCCTTCGTGGGGGACTGCTGGGGCCAACGTCCTGACTTTC.

The chain combines TRBV15 with TRBJ2-3; 10 positions agree with TRBD1. Germline trimming cut 4 bases from V and 5 bases from J; bases unmatched to any gene: 6. The CDR3 length is 15 residues. The V gene's germline CDR1 is LNHNV and CDR2 YYDKDF (reference sequence). The CDR3 sequence: CATSTGDRGGDTQYF. The CDR3 DNA is TGTGCCACCAGCACCGGGGACAGGGGTGGAGATACGCAGTATTTT.

This clone was detected a few times. The rearrangement joins TRBV10-3 to TRBJ2-4; 8 nucleotides match TRBD2. Germline loops: CDR1 ENHRY, CDR2 SYGVKD. J was trimmed by 3 bases and V by 6 bases; bases with no gene match: 7. This CDR3 region has 15 residues. As DNA, the CDR3 is TGTGCCATCAGGCCGGGACTAGAAGGCAAAAACATTCAGTACTTC. This sequence encodes CAIRPGLEGKNIQYF.

The rearrangement joins TRBV28 to TRBJ2-7; D perhaps matches TRBD1 (5 bases). Trimming took 7 bases from V and 0 from J, leaving 13 bases between them. There are 14 residues in the CDR3. Germline lookup yields CDR1 MDHEN and CDR2 SYDVKM. The CDR3 sequence is CASKRQLSSYEQYF. Here the CDR3 DNA reads TGTGCCAGCAAACGACAGTTAAGCTCCTACGAGCAGTACTTC.

The chain employs TRBV5-4 and TRBJ2-2, with TRBD1 matching 7 bases. The CDR3 sequence is 16 residues long. Trimming removed 2 bases from V and 2 bases from J; junction bases left unmatched: 6. Germline assignment: CDR1 SGHNT and CDR2 YYREEE (reference sequence). The DNA of the CDR3 is TGTGCCAGCAGCTTACCGGGACAGCATAACACCGGGGAGCTGTTTTTT. Protein sequence: CASSLPGQHNTGELFF.

This clone has more than one count but fewer than ten. The V and J genes are TRBV30 and TRBJ2-7; possible D gene TRBD2, 6 bases. The CDR3 sequence is 13 residues long. CDR1 and CDR2 from the germline V gene are GTSNPN and SVGIG (reference sequence). V was pared by 5 bases and J by 2 bases, with 13 bases between. The CDR3 loop is CAWSGTEPYEQYF. As DNA, the CDR3 is TGTGCCTGGTCCGGGACTGAACCCTACGAGCAGTACTTC.

This clone was detected only a few times. The chain uses TRBV6-1 and TRBJ2-3; 14 nucleotides agree with TRBD2. V dropped 3 bases and J dropped 1; count of bases not matched to a gene: 9. The CDR3 runs 19 residues. Per germline, CDR1 MNHNS and CDR2 SASEGT. The CDR3 nucleotides are TGTGCCAGCAGTGACATCGGACTAGCGGGAGGACTAGGCACAGATACGCAGTATTTT. Its translation: CASSDIGLAGGLGTDTQYF.

The V and J genes are TRBV4-2 and TRBJ2-5; D might be TRBD2 (6 bases). The CDR3 contains 16 residues. In germline, CDR1 is LGHNA, CDR2 YNFKEQ. Deletions cut 4 bases from V and 5 bases from J, with 20 bases between. In nucleotides, the CDR3 is TGTGCCAGCAGCCGGGAGCCTCAGGGAGGTTTGGAGACCCAGTACTTC. It yields the protein CASSREPQGGLETQYF.

This clone was detected a few times. The chain links TRBV23-1 to TRBJ1-2; D is ambiguous. TRBV23-1 is treated as an ORF (open reading frame) with a function not yet certain. The CDR3 is made up of 14 amino acids. V lost 5 bases and J 7 bases, leaving 17 bases between the germline ends. CDR3 in DNA: TGCGCCAGCAGTTCCTTCCCAGGTGGAGGTGGCTACACCTTC. Translating it yields CASSSFPGGGGYTF.

This clone was observed a handful of times. CDR3 nucleotide sequence: TGCAGCGTTCGGGAACAGGGGGTGCTTCAGCCCCAGCATTTT. Protein product: CSVREQGVLQPQHF. V is TRBV29-1 and J is TRBJ1-5; 8 nucleotides agree with TRBD1. With V trimmed by 5 bases and J by 6 bases, 9 bases remained unmatched. The CDR3 spans 14 residues. The germline gives CDR1 SQVTM, CDR2 ANQGSEA.

This clone was seen more than once but under ten times. V usage is TRBV28 and J usage is TRBJ2-3, with D possibly TRBD2 on 6 matching bases. Germline V gene sequence: CDR1 MDHEN, CDR2 SYDVKM. The CDR3 spans 16 residues. Trimming removed 5 bases at V and 0 bases at J, with 15 bases between. The CDR3 here is CASSVRVGGSTDTQYF. The CDR3 coding sequence is TGTGCCAGCAGTGTCAGGGTCGGGGGAAGCACAGATACGCAGTATTTT.

This rearrangement joins TRBV5-6 to TRBJ1-1; D may be TRBD1 (5 bases). CDR3 length: 13 amino acids. The germline V gene encodes CDR1 SGHDT and CDR2 YYEEEE. Trimming removed 7 bases from V and 5 bases from J, with 15 bases in between. Written as DNA, the CDR3 is TGTGCCAGCCGGAGAAGAGGGGATACTGAAGCTTTCTTT. Its translation is CASRRRGDTEAFF.

The CDR3 bases are TGCAGCGTTGAACCCGAGGGCGGGAGCCGCACAGATACGCAGTATTTT. Amino acid sequence: CSVEPEGGSRTDTQYF. The chain combines TRBV29-1 with TRBJ2-3; 7 bases are shared with TRBD2. The CDR3 extends over 16 amino acids. Germline CDR1 is SQVTM and CDR2 is ANQGSEA. J gave up 1 base and V 2 bases, and 9 bases lay outside the gene matches.

The chain has TRBV9 and TRBJ2-7, with 8 bases aligning to TRBD1. CDR3 length equals 16 residues. CDR1 is SGDLS, CDR2 YYNGEE, per germline. V lost 0 bases, J lost 2 bases, and 7 bases stayed unmatched. The CDR3 region has the DNA TGTGCCAGCAGCGTAGGGACAGGGAAAGGTCCCTACGAGCAGTACTTC. It is translated as CASSVGTGKGPYEQYF.

As for this clone: At the DNA level, this CDR3 is encoded by other sequences in the same sample as well. The rearrangement uses TRBV15 and TRBJ1-4; D is undetermined. The CDR3 has 12 amino acids. CDR1 and CDR2 (germline): LNHNV, YYDKDF (reference sequence). The V gene lost 1 base and the J gene lost 8 bases, with 5 bases spanning the gap. Here the CDR3 reads CATSRGSEKLFF. For the CDR3, the DNA is TGTGCCACCAGCAGAGGCTCGGAAAAACTGTTTTTT. The entire variable domain, with the rest obtained from reference TRBV15 and TRBJ1-4, is as follows: DAMVIQNPRYQVTQFGKPVTLSCSQTLNHNVMYWYQQKSSQAPKLLFHYYDKDFNNEADTPDNFQSRRPNTSFCFLDIRSPGLGDTAMYLCATSRGSEKLFFGSGTQLSVL.

The rearrangement uses TRBV29-1 and TRBJ2-5; no clear D gene. Germline CDR1 reads SQVTM; CDR2 reads ANQGSEA. This CDR3 contains 15 residues. Trimming left V 6 bases short and J 1 base short, with 18 bases between. The CDR3 loop is CSVRMTPSFQETQYF. The CDR3 DNA reads TGCAGCGTCCGAATGACACCTTCGTTCCAAGAGACCCAGTACTTC. The variable domain in full, completed from reference TRBV29-1 and TRBJ2-5, reads SAVISQKPSRDICQRGTSLTIQCQVDSQVTMMFWYRQQPGQSLTLIATANQGSEATYESGFVIDKFPISRPNLTFSTLTVSNMSPEDSSIYLCSVRMTPSFQETQYFGPGTRLLVL.

This clone has only a few counts. V is TRBV4-1 and J is TRBJ2-1, with 8 bases aligning to TRBD2. This CDR3 contains 15 residues. Losses at the gene ends were 0 bases for V and 9 bases for J; bases not matched to a gene: 7. Germline V gene sequence: CDR1 MGHRA, CDR2 YSYEKL. The CDR3 sequence: CASSQDRRLASEQFF. The CDR3 bases are TGCGCCAGCAGCCAAGATCGCCGACTAGCGAGTGAGCAGTTCTTC.

This clone appeared a few times. CDR3 nucleotides: TGTGCCAGCAGCTTCCGGGACAGGGGACTCGGGCTGTACTTC. It yields the protein CASSFRDRGLGLYF. The genes are TRBV11-1 and TRBJ2-4; 10 nucleotides line up with TRBD1. The V gene's germline CDR1 is SGHAT and CDR2 FQDESV (reference sequence). The J segment lost 15 bases and the V segment lost 3 bases, leaving 11 bases of the junction unmatched. This CDR3 spans 14 amino acids.

This clone appeared once. The rearrangement joins TRBV28 to TRBJ2-5; 7 bases match TRBD1. Germline assignment: CDR1 MDHEN and CDR2 SYDVKM. The V segment lost 7 bases and the J segment 5 bases; nucleotides outside the gene matches: 7. This CDR3 has 13 amino acids. DNA for the CDR3: TGTGCCAGCAACCCGGGACAGTTGGAGACCCAGTACTTC. Protein product: CASNPGQLETQYF.

This clone was counted a few times. The chain uses TRBV25-1 and TRBJ1-1; D perhaps matches TRBD1 (5 bases). V was clipped by 2 bases and J by 4 bases, with 8 bases between them. The CDR3 spans 13 residues. The germline V gene has CDR1 MGHDK and CDR2 SYGVNS. The CDR3 nucleotides are TGTGCCAGCAGTGAAGGGGGTTTCACTGAAGCTTTCTTT. It encodes CASSEGGFTEAFF.